This TCR beta chain comes out of a study of CD8+CD57+ T cells in acquired aplastic anemia. Patients chosen for sequencing had shown CD8+CD57+ cell expansion by flow cytometry. Genomic DNA acted as the template from which TCR beta VDJ combination and CDR3 sequence profiling were carried out. TCRdb re-called the reads with MiXCR, one entry per CDR3 protein. This sample has hundreds of thousands of distinct CDR3 sequences; approximately 32% occur once, and the top ten carry less than 1%. The receptor was isolated from a human donor with aplastic anemia. Source material: sorted CD4+, CD8+, or CD8+CD57+ T cells (not recorded which) from PBMCs.

CDR3 nucleotides: TGTGCCAGCAGTTTTGGGGCTAGATTGTACGAGCAGTACTTC. This translates into CASSFGARLYEQYF. The chain couples TRBV28 to TRBJ2-7; D is perhaps TRBD1 (5 bases). Germline V gives CDR1 MDHEN, CDR2 SYDVKM. This CDR3 region has 14 residues. Trimming stripped 3 bases from V and 4 bases from J, with 13 bases between.